This T cell receptor beta chain was recorded in a study of cytomegalovirus exposure and HLA in healthy donors. For the study at large: Findings of an earlier analysis included 117 million unique TCR beta sequences from some 190 million T cells. Most donors, 70% to 85% of some 400 genotyped, fell in the Caucasian-associated ancestry cluster.

Primers included in the PCR were 60 Vbeta and 13 Jbeta primers. The assay was immunoSEQ multiplex PCR, and TCRdb's table has in-frame clones only and misses some. The table records around 50,000 clones, around 52% of them present only once. Study conclusions and caveats: A missense variant in DCLRE1C was later tied to TCR beta V- and J-gene trimming.

A single count supports this clone. As yet, its antigen is unknown. Looked up from germline, CDR1 is SNHLY and CDR2 is FYNNEI. V lost 5 bases, J lost 4 bases, and 2 bases stayed unmatched. The CDR3 spans 13 residues. The chain is built from TRBV2 and TRBJ1-2; 9 bases align to TRBD1. What was sequenced was PBMCs. The receptor was derived from a human donor in good health. The CDR3 here is CASSWDRVYGYTF. The CDR3 DNA reads as TGTGCCAGCAGTTGGGACAGGGTCTATGGCTACACCTTC.